The 17 T cell receptor beta chains presented below share a single source sample, sequenced in a study of a mutant IDH1 vaccine in newly diagnosed glioma. Their antigens are not known. Only in-frame clones appear in the TCRdb table, and some are missing; sequencing was by immunoSEQ multiplex PCR. Among around 50,000 clones listed, roughly 80% were seen once. Time point given: week 47, end of study. Mutant IDH1 20-mer peptide, at 300 ug, made up each vaccine dose, with topical imiquimod. Here the sequenced sample was PBMCs, taken from a glioma patient whose treatment included an IDH1 peptide vaccine. Every receptor here comes from a woman aged 25-40 years with glioma. Some clones in this sample may be carry-over from other donors' samples.

This rearrangement joins TRBV19 to TRBJ1-2; D is possibly TRBD1 (6 bases). This CDR3 has 14 amino acids. The V and J ends lost 0 bases and 9 bases respectively, with 14 bases between them. Per the germline V gene, CDR1 is LNHDA and CDR2 is SQIVND (reference sequence). The CDR3 region is CASSIDPPGGRYTF. DNA for the CDR3: TGTGCCAGTAGTATAGATCCCCCCGGGGGCCGCTACACCTTC.

This rearrangement joins TRBV10-3 to TRBJ2-7; D unresolved. Germline loops: CDR1 ENHRY, CDR2 SYGVKD. The CDR3 extends over 14 amino acids. Trimming left V 6 bases short and J 0 bases short, with 12 bases between. DNA of the CDR3: TGTGCCATCAGGTTGGACGGTAGCTCCTACGAGCAGTACTTC. Its protein product is CAIRLDGSSYEQYF.

The chain recombines TRBV27 with TRBJ2-7, with 8 bases lining up with TRBD1. The CDR3 is 14 amino acids. V lost 5 bases, J lost 5 bases, and 8 bases stayed unmatched. Germline CDR1 reads MNHEY; CDR2 reads SMNVEV (reference sequence). The CDR3 bases are TGTGCCAGCAGTAATAGACAGGGGTACAACGAGCAGTACTTC. It encodes CASSNRQGYNEQYF.

This clone occurred once. This sequence joins TRBV9 and TRBJ2-7; 13 bases are a match to TRBD2. CDR3 size: 17 residues. The V gene's germline CDR1 is SGDLS and CDR2 YYNGEE. V lost 4 bases, J lost 6 bases, and 13 bases stayed unmatched. CDR3 DNA sequence: TGTGCCAGCAGCCCCGGGACTAGCGGGGCCCTGGTAGGCGAGCAGTACTTC. The encoded protein is CASSPGTSGALVGEQYF.

The rearrangement uses TRBV27 and TRBJ2-7; weak D call: TRBD1 (6 bases). The CDR3 sequence is 14 residues long. Trimming shortened V by 5 bases and J by 7 bases, and 18 bases separated the two germline ends. The germline V gene has CDR1 MNHEY and CDR2 SMNVEV (reference sequence). The CDR3 DNA reads TGTGCCAGCAGTGCCCGACAGGAAACGGGGGAGCAGTACTTC. Its protein product is CASSARQETGEQYF.

V usage is TRBV29-1 and J usage is TRBJ2-2, with a tentative D call TRBD2 (6 bases). The CDR3 is 14 residues long. Germline loops: CDR1 SQVTM, CDR2 ANQGSEA. Deletions cut 3 bases from V and 4 bases from J, with 12 bases between. Here the CDR3 DNA reads TGCAGCGTTGATGGAGGGTTCTCCACCGGGGAGCTGTTTTTT. This translates into CSVDGGFSTGELFF.

This chain connects TRBV29-1 to TRBJ2-5; maybe TRBD2 (5 bases). CDR3 length: 12 amino acids. With 4 bases removed from V and 7 bases from J, the gap between germline ends came to 13 bases. Germline lookup yields CDR1 SQVTM and CDR2 ANQGSEA. The CDR3 reads CSVAEGFRTQYF. The CDR3 DNA is TGCAGCGTTGCTGAGGGTTTTCGGACCCAGTACTTC.

V gene TRBV7-9 combines with J gene TRBJ1-1; D unresolved. This CDR3 is built from 12 residues. CDR1 is SEHNR and CDR2 is FQNEAQ in the germline V gene (reference sequence). Deletions cut 7 bases from V and 6 bases from J, with 12 bases between. The CDR3 protein is CASTAQAAEAFF. The CDR3 DNA reads TGTGCCAGCACCGCCCAGGCAGCTGAAGCTTTCTTT.

V gene TRBV7-9 combines with J gene TRBJ1-4; TRBD1 agrees at 10 bases. The germline V gene encodes CDR1 SEHNR and CDR2 FQNEAQ (reference sequence). CDR3 length equals 17 residues. Trimming took 5 bases from V and 3 from J; bases not matched to a gene: 9. CDR3 DNA: TGTGCCAGCAGCCCAGAGACAGGGGGCCGCGCTAATGAAAAACTGTTTTTT. It codes for CASSPETGGRANEKLFF.

The chain joins TRBV2 to TRBJ1-2; 7 bases are shared with TRBD1. Germline CDR1 SNHLY, CDR2 FYNNEI. The CDR3 is 11 residues long. With 8 bases clipped from V and 4 bases from J, the junction kept 1 base outside the gene matches. The CDR3 region is CASRQGYGYTF. CDR3 sequence (DNA): TGTGCCAGCCGACAGGGCTATGGCTACACCTTC.

The chain carries TRBV5-6 and TRBJ2-7, with 7 bases identical to TRBD1. Germline V lookup: CDR1 SGHDT, CDR2 YYEEEE. V shed 1 base and J 2 bases; nucleotides not matched to a gene: 6. The CDR3 loop spans 15 amino acids. CDR3 nucleotides: TGTGCCAGCAGCTTGTGGCGACAGGGTCCCTACGAGCAGTACTTC. This translates into CASSLWRQGPYEQYF. Combining the CDR3 with reference TRBV5-6 and TRBJ2-7 gives the whole variable domain DAGVTQSPTHLIKTRGQQVTLRCSPKSGHDTVSWYQQALGQGPQFIFQYYEEEERQRGNFPDRFSGHQFPNYSSELNVNALLLGDSALYLCASSLWRQGPYEQYFGPGTRLTVT.

This chain uses TRBV10-1 with TRBJ1-1, with D unclear. CDR1 is WNHNN, CDR2 SYGVQD, per germline (reference sequence). CDR3 length equals 13 residues. Trimming took 3 bases from V and 4 from J, leaving 9 bases between them. CDR3 residues: CASSDGRSTEAFF. CDR3 DNA: TGCGCCAGCAGTGACGGCCGGTCCACTGAAGCTTTCTTT.

This chain uses TRBV2 with TRBJ2-5, with TRBD2 matching 7 bases. The V gene's germline CDR1 is SNHLY and CDR2 FYNNEI. J was trimmed by 5 bases and V by 7 bases; bases with no gene match: 10. The length of the CDR3 is 14 residues. CDR3 loop: CASTGLAVLETQYF. DNA for the CDR3: TGTGCCAGCACGGGGCTAGCGGTCCTTGAGACCCAGTACTTC.

V is TRBV7-6 and J is TRBJ2-7; D is perhaps TRBD1 (6 bases). The CDR3 has 13 residues. The V gene's germline CDR1 is SGHVS and CDR2 FNYEAQ. With 1 base removed from V and 2 bases from J, the gap between germline ends came to 6 bases. Here the CDR3 reads CASSLEGAYEQYF. In nucleotides, the CDR3 is TGTGCCAGCAGCTTAGAGGGGGCCTACGAGCAGTACTTC.

The V call is TRBV29-1, the J call TRBJ1-1; 8 positions match TRBD1. J gave up 1 base and V 6 bases, and 4 bases lay outside the gene matches. The CDR3 runs 13 residues. Germline V CDR1 and CDR2: SQVTM, ANQGSEA. The CDR3, as DNA: TGCAGCGTCCACAGGGGGGGGAACACTGAAGCTTTCTTT. Translated, it gives CSVHRGGNTEAFF.

The chain carries TRBV11-3 and TRBJ1-1; perhaps TRBD1 as D (5 bases). V gave up 2 bases and J gave up 6 bases, with 13 bases separating them. CDR3 length: 14 amino acids. Germline CDR1 SGHNT, CDR2 YENEEA. Written as DNA, the CDR3 is TGTGCCAGCAGCTTACAGGGATTGAGCGCTGAAGCTTTCTTT. Its protein is CASSLQGLSAEAFF.

The chain couples TRBV7-8 to TRBJ2-7; 13 nucleotides match TRBD2. V lost 1 base and J lost 3; bases outside the gene matches: 12. Germline CDR1 reads SGHVS; CDR2 reads FQNEAQ. The CDR3 sequence is 19 residues long. DNA of the CDR3: TGTGCCAGCAGCTTAGGGGGGACTAGCGGGGCGACTCGGGGCTACGAGCAGTACTTC. It yields the protein CASSLGGTSGATRGYEQYF.